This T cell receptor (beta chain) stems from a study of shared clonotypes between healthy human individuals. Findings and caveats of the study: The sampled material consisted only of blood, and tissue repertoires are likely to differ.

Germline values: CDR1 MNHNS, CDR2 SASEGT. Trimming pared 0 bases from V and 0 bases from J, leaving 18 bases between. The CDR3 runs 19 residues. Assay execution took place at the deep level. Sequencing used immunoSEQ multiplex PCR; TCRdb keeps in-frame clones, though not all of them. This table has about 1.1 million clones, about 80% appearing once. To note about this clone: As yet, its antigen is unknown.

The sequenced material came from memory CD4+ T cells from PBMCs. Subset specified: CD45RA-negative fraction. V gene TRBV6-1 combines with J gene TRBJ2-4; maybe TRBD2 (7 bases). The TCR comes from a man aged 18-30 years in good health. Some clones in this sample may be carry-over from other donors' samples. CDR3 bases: TGTGCCAGCAGTGAAGCGGGGGGCGGGCTAGCGGTAGCCAAAAACATTCAGTACTTC. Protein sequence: CASSEAGGGLAVAKNIQYF.